Here is one T cell receptor (beta chain) with its context. All patients relapsed after autologous stem cell transplantation, and brentuximab vedotin exposure varied. The protocol was immunoSEQ multiplex PCR, while the TCRdb copy is restricted to in-frame clones and leaves out a portion. The sample has 90,000 to 95,000 clones; about 91% are singletons. The CDR3 spans 11 residues. The ends were cut back, 9 bases at V and 10 bases at J, with 14 bases in the middle. Germline V lookup: CDR1 SNHLY, CDR2 FYNNEI. These data come from a study of PD-1 blockade in classical Hodgkin lymphoma. The V and J genes are TRBV2 and TRBJ2-3; D possibly corresponds to TRBD2 (5 bases). Source: peripheral blood mononuclear cells (PBMCs), taken before the second cycle of nivolumab. The source is a human donor with classical Hodgkin lymphoma. Written as DNA, the CDR3 is TGTGCCAGACGACGGATGGAGGCGCAGTATTTT. It encodes CARRRMEAQYF.